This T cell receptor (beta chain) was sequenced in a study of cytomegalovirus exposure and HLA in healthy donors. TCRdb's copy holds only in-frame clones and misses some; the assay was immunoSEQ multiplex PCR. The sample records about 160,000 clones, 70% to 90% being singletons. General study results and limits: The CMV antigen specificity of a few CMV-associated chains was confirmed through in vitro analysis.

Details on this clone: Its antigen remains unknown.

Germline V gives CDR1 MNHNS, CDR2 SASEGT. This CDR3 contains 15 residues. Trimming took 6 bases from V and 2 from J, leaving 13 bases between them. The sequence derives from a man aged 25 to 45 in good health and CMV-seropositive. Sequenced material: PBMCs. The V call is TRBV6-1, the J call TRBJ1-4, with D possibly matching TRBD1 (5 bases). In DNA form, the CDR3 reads TGTGCCAGCAGGGGCCAGGGCCCGACTAATGAAAAACTGTTTTTT. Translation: CASRGQGPTNEKLFF.